The rows below give T cell receptor beta chains drawn from one sample of a study of T cells in Graves' hyperthyroidism and ophthalmopathy. TCRdb re-derived calls from the multiplex PCR reads in MiXCR, one entry per CDR3 protein. The repertoire holds about 290,000 distinct CDR3 sequences, 13% seen once, with roughly 8.5% in the top ten. Sequencing used blood. Receptors were obtained from a woman between 25 and 40 years old with Graves' hyperthyroidism that later progressed to Graves' ophthalmopathy. The CDR3 runs from the conserved cysteine through the conserved F or W. The D gene is left open where the match is weak. The size field is filled for only some rows; it gives once, few, many or a size class.

CDR3,DNA,D,size,V,J
CASSPGTARGYGYTF,TGTGCCAGCAGCCCCGGGACCGCTAGAGGCTATGGCTACACCTTC,NA,many,TRBV7-2,TRBJ1-2
CAWSTAGGFNYGYTF,TGTGCCTGGAGCACCGCTGGGGGGTTTAACTATGGCTACACCTTC,NA,many,TRBV30,TRBJ1-2
CASSSTLAPSYEQYF,TGTGCCAGCAGTTCGACTCTAGCGCCCTCCTACGAGCAGTACTTC,NA,few,TRBV27,TRBJ2-7
CASSYRDSRIGDYGYTF,TGTGCCAGCAGTTACCGGGACAGCCGCATCGGAGACTATGGCTACACCTTC,TRBD1,NA,TRBV27,TRBJ1-2
CASSQDRVSYEQYF,TGTGCCAGCAGCCAGGACAGGGTGTCCTACGAGCAGTACTTC,TRBD1,many,TRBV7-9,TRBJ2-7
CARQETMNTEAFF,TGTGCCAGACAGGAGACCATGAACACTGAAGCTTTCTTT,NA,NA,TRBV2,TRBJ1-1
CRAGLAGGRGTDTQYF,TGCAGGGCCGGGCTAGCGGGAGGGCGTGGCACAGATACGCAGTATTTT,TRBD2,many,TRBV20-1,TRBJ2-3
CSARDIAGVYNEQFF,TGCAGTGCTAGGGACATAGCGGGGGTTTACAATGAGCAGTTCTTC,TRBD2,many,TRBV20-1,TRBJ2-1
CASSSGTGSGELFF,TGTGCCAGCAGCTCCGGGACAGGGTCCGGGGAGCTGTTTTTT,TRBD1,many,TRBV7-2,TRBJ2-2
CASSWGAKETQYF,TGTGCCAGCAGTTGGGGGGCCAAAGAGACCCAGTACTTC,NA,many,TRBV28,TRBJ2-5
CASTPDRNNSPLHF,TGTGCCAGTACCCCGGACAGGAATAATTCACCCCTCCACTTT,TRBD1,NA,TRBV19,TRBJ1-6
CASSRGTSGDNEQFF,TGTGCCAGCAGTAGGGGGACTAGCGGAGACAATGAGCAGTTCTTC,TRBD2,many,TRBV27,TRBJ2-1
CASSVVGTGGYEQYF,TGTGCCAGCAGTGTGGTCGGCACGGGGGGCTACGAGCAGTACTTC,TRBD2,NA,TRBV6-1,TRBJ2-7
CASSERSGGQETQYF,TGTGCCAGCAGTGAGCGATCGGGAGGGCAAGAGACCCAGTACTTC,TRBD2,many,TRBV2,TRBJ2-5
CAISGAGTSGEGGSYEQYF,TGTGCCATCAGTGGCGCCGGGACTAGCGGAGAGGGAGGGTCCTACGAGCAGTACTTC,TRBD2,many,TRBV10-3,TRBJ2-7
CASSLEAGGDYEQYF,TGTGCCAGCAGTTTAGAAGCGGGAGGGGACTACGAGCAGTACTTC,TRBD2,many,TRBV12-3/TRBV12-4,TRBJ2-7
CASSLGLAETYEQYF,TGTGCCAGCAGCTTAGGCCTTGCAGAGACCTACGAGCAGTACTTC,NA,many,TRBV13,TRBJ2-7
CASSPPRAAHGYTF,TGTGCCAGCAGTCCTCCCAGGGCAGCTCATGGCTACACCTTC,NA,NA,TRBV28,TRBJ1-2
CASSLLFASTGNTIYF,TGTGCCAGTAGCCTTCTGTTTGCGAGTACAGGAAACACCATATATTTT,NA,NA,TRBV19,TRBJ1-3
CASSSRGGSREKLFF,TGTGCCAGCAGTAGTAGGGGGGGGAGTCGCGAAAAACTGTTTTTT,NA,few,TRBV27,TRBJ1-4
CASSGSWTGDTYEQYF,TGTGCCAGCAGTGGAAGTTGGACAGGAGACACCTACGAGCAGTACTTC,TRBD1,NA,TRBV25-1,TRBJ2-7
CATSRDRAAKQAFF,TGTGCCACCAGCAGAGATCGAGCAGCCAAACAAGCTTTCTTT,NA,many,TRBV15,TRBJ1-1
CASTEALVKAGELFF,TGTGCCAGCACTGAAGCGTTAGTCAAGGCCGGGGAGCTGTTTTTT,NA,many,TRBV12-3/TRBV12-4,TRBJ2-2
CSVLAGTVGSEQYF,TGCAGCGTTTTAGCCGGGACAGTGGGGAGCGAGCAGTACTTC,TRBD1,many,TRBV29-1,TRBJ2-7
CASSSGSSNQPQHF,TGTGCCAGCAGTTCCGGCAGCAGCAATCAGCCCCAGCATTTT,NA,many,TRBV6-1,TRBJ1-5
CASSPWDSSASTDTQYF,TGTGCCAGCAGCCCCTGGGACAGCTCTGCTAGCACAGATACGCAGTATTTT,TRBD1,many,TRBV3-1,TRBJ2-3
CASSVGNGYYEQYF,TGTGCCAGCAGCGTAGGCAACGGATACTACGAGCAGTACTTC,NA,many,TRBV9,TRBJ2-7
CASSLSIGWPEAFF,TGTGCCAGCAGTTTAAGTATAGGGTGGCCTGAAGCTTTCTTT,NA,many,TRBV27,TRBJ1-1
CATSEQEERECEQYF,TGTGCCACCAGTGAACAAGAGGAGCGGGAGTGTGAGCAGTACTTC,TRBD2,few,TRBV24-1,TRBJ2-7
CASSPGDSPLHF,TGTGCCAGCTCACCAGGTGACTCACCCCTCCACTTT,NA,medium-sized,TRBV18,TRBJ1-6
CASIPVGANVLTF,TGTGCCAGCATTCCTGTTGGGGCCAACGTCCTGACTTTC,NA,few,TRBV4-2,TRBJ2-6
CASSHRTGVKEKLFF,TGTGCCAGTAGTCACCGGACAGGGGTAAAAGAAAAACTGTTTTTT,TRBD1,few,TRBV19,TRBJ1-4
CASSIAGHLSSGANVLTF,TGTGCCAGTAGCATAGCGGGACACTTGAGCTCTGGGGCCAACGTCCTGACTTTC,TRBD2,once,TRBV19,TRBJ2-6
CSASFLAANEQFF,TGCAGTGCTAGCTTTCTAGCGGCCAATGAGCAGTTCTTC,TRBD2,many,TRBV20-1,TRBJ2-1
CASSYEGQPQHF,TGTGCCAGCAGTTACGAGGGTCAGCCCCAGCATTTT,NA,many,TRBV6-5,TRBJ1-5
CASSAGWGYEKLFF,TGTGCCAGCAGCGCGGGTTGGGGGTACGAAAAACTGTTTTTT,NA,many,TRBV7-2,TRBJ1-4
CASSYEGSLSGNTIYF,TGTGCCAGCAGCTATGAAGGGAGTCTATCTGGAAACACCATATATTTT,NA,few,TRBV7-9,TRBJ1-3
CASSSPPGGLQFF,TGTGCCAGCAGTTCCCCCCCGGGGGGACTACAGTTCTTC,TRBD2,many,TRBV6-2/TRBV6-3,TRBJ2-1
CASSEADTQYF,TGTGCCAGCAGTGAAGCAGATACGCAGTATTTT,NA,many,TRBV2,TRBJ2-3
CASSPSGGMGYEQYF,TGTGCCAGCAGCCCCTCGGGCGGGATGGGCTACGAGCAGTACTTC,NA,many,TRBV7-9,TRBJ2-7
CASSTTGGGTYEQYF,TGCGCCAGCAGCACTACCGGGGGGGGAACCTACGAGCAGTACTTC,TRBD2,few,TRBV4-3,TRBJ2-7
CAWIKGTEAFF,TGTGCCTGGATAAAGGGAACTGAAGCTTTCTTT,NA,many,TRBV30,TRBJ1-1
CSAPSLGTQYF,TGCAGCGCTCCCTCCTTGGGGACCCAGTACTTC,NA,many,TRBV29-1,TRBJ2-5
CSVTPGQTNEKLFF,TGCAGCGTTACTCCGGGACAAACTAATGAAAAACTGTTTTTT,NA,many,TRBV29-1,TRBJ1-4
CASRGQGANEQYF,TGTGCCAGCAGGGGACAGGGGGCCAACGAGCAGTACTTC,TRBD1,NA,TRBV6-1,TRBJ2-7